A single sample is the source of the 9 T cell receptor beta chains below, sequenced in a study of CD8+CD57+ T cells in acquired aplastic anemia. The patients chosen for sequencing had shown expansion of CD8+CD57+ cells (detected by flow cytometry). TCR beta VDJ combinations and CDR3 sequences were profiled from genomic DNA. TCRdb itself ran the reads through MiXCR, one entry per CDR3 protein. The sample includes hundreds of thousands of distinct CDR3 sequences, approximately 80% seen only once; the top ten take 42%. Sequencing was performed on sorted CD4+, CD8+, or CD8+CD57+ T cells (not recorded which) from PBMCs. The receptors here all came from a human donor with aplastic anemia.

On this clonotype: A read error may account for a junction end that differs from germline. V is TRBV7-9 and J is TRBJ2-3, with D maybe TRBD2 (6 bases). CDR3 length equals 14 residues. Germline V lookup: CDR1 SEHNR, CDR2 FQNEAQ (reference sequence). In nucleotides, the CDR3 is TGTGCCAGCAGCTTTCAAAGGAGCGGGCGGAGCGAGGATTTT. Its translation is CASSFQRSGRSEDF.

The V call is TRBV7-8, the J call TRBJ1-6; weak D call: TRBD1 (5 bases). The germline V and J ends were trimmed by 3 bases and 14 bases, with 17 bases remaining between them. This CDR3 has 14 residues. Germline V CDR1 and CDR2: SGHVS, FQNEAQ. This CDR3 is CASSFDTDVTALHF. The CDR3 coding sequence is TGTGCCAGCAGCTTTGATACAGACGTGACAGCCCTCCACTTT. Full variable domain (rest looked up from reference TRBV7-8 and TRBJ1-6): GAGVSQSPRYKVAKRGQDVALRCDPISGHVSLFWYQQALGQGPEFLTYFQNEAQLDKSGLPSDRFFAERPEGSVSTLKIQRTQQEDSAVYLCASSFDTDVTALHFGNGTRLTVT.

V gene TRBV7-9 combines with J gene TRBJ2-7; no reliable D call. From germline, CDR1 is SEHNR and CDR2 FQNEAQ (reference sequence). V was clipped by 1 base and J by 4 bases, with 23 bases between them. The CDR3 length is 18 residues. The CDR3 region has the DNA TGTGCCAGCAGCTTAGAGCGAGGCCCCGATGCCCATTATTACGAGCAGTACGTC. The encoded protein is CASSLERGPDAHYYEQYV.

The V gene is TRBV7-3, the J gene TRBJ1-1; D is undetermined. Trimming took 8 bases from V and 5 from J, leaving 18 bases between them. Germline CDR1 reads SGHTA; CDR2 reads FQGTGA. CDR3 length equals 14 residues. CDR3 bases: TGTGCCAGCGTAATGAGTGCGGAATGGACTGAAGCTTTCTTT. Translated: CASVMSAEWTEAFF.

The chain uses TRBV11-2 and TRBJ2-6, with no clear D. The CDR3 is made up of 16 amino acids. CDR1 SGHAT and CDR2 FQNNGV come from the germline V gene. Trimming cost V 2 bases and J 4 bases, with 12 bases left between them. Here the CDR3 reads CASSLLGSNGANVLTF. CDR3 DNA sequence: TGTGCCAGCAGCTTATTGGGTAGCAACGGGGCCAACGTCCTGACTTTC. Supplemented by reference TRBV11-2 and TRBJ2-6, the full variable domain reads EAGVAQSPRYKIIEKRQSVAFWCNPISGHATLYWYQQILGQGPKLLIQFQNNGVVDDSQLPKDRFSAERLKGVDSTLKIQPAKLEDSAVYLCASSLLGSNGANVLTFGAGSRLTVL.

In regard to this clonotype: Because it lacks the conserved phenylalanine or tryptophan at the end, this CDR3 is likely a read error. The limits of the CDR3 on the DNA are not certain, so only TCRdb's listed CDR3 is given. J is TRBJ2-7 and V is TRBV7-8; TRBD1, the table's D call, was not compared with the DNA. Germline lookup yields CDR1 SGHVS and CDR2 FQNEAQ. The CDR3 sequence runs 12 residues, both termini included. The chain's CDR3 is CASSLEARGGTD.

About this clonotype itself: The CDR3 ends on some other residue instead of the conserved phenylalanine or tryptophan, so this is likely a read error. No DNA is shown, since the ends of the CDR3 on it are uncertain; the CDR3 is the one TCRdb lists. The rearrangement uses TRBV7-9 and TRBJ2-1; the table's D call, TRBD2, has no DNA check behind it. The CDR3 adds up to 16 amino acids, both ends counted. Germline V gene sequence: CDR1 SEHNR, CDR2 FQNEAQ (reference sequence). The CDR3 region is CASSLARGGERHEHFP.

Only one count was recorded for this clonotype. The rearrangement uses TRBV9 and TRBJ2-6, with D uncertain. Germline CDR1 reads SGDLS; CDR2 reads YYNGEE. Deletions cut 0 bases from V and 12 bases from J, with 19 bases between. The CDR3 contains 16 residues. CDR3 loop: CASSVGADTRYFVLTF. The CDR3 DNA follows: TGTGCCAGCAGCGTAGGGGCAGATACGCGGTATTTCGTCCTGACTTTC.

The chain combines TRBV9 with TRBJ2-7; D may be TRBD1 (6 bases). The CDR3 contains 16 residues. V lost 5 bases and J 7 bases, leaving 25 bases between the germline ends. The germline V gene encodes CDR1 SGDLS and CDR2 YYNGEE. The CDR3 is CASRIGGDTHYFEQYF. The CDR3 DNA reads as TGTGCCAGCAGGATAGGGGGAGATACGCACTATTTTGAGCAGTACTTC.